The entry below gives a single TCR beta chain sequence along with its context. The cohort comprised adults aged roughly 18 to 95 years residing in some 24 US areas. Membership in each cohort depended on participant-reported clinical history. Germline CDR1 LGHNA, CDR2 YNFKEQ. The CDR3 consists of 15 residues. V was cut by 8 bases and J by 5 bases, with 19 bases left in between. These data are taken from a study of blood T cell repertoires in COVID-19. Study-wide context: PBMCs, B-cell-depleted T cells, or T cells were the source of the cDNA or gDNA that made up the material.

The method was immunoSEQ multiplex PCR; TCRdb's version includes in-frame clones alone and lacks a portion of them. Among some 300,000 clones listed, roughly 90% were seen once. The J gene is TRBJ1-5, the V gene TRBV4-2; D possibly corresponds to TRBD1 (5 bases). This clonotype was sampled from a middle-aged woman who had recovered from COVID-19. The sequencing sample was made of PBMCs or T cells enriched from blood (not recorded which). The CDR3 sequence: CASAEGPLRDQPQHF. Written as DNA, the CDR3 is TGTGCCAGCGCGGAGGGACCCCTTAGGGATCAGCCCCAGCATTTT.